This TCR beta chain was documented in a study of T cell responses to AZD1222 COVID-19 vaccine. Overall study results and limits: Reportedly, close to half of spike-specific TCRs are directed against unmutated variant regions. Donors in the cohort were predominantly white British and more often female, and clonal diversity was possibly underestimated.

A remark on this clone: Its antigen remains unidentified. This sample also contains other DNA sequences that code for the same CDR3.

Clones were read by immunoSEQ multiplex PCR, and TCRdb kept only the in-frame ones, dropping some. This sample yields about 180,000 clones, of which roughly 91% are seen a single time; roughly a quarter belongs to the top ten. Looked up from germline, CDR1 is KGHSH and CDR2 is LQKENI. V was clipped by 0 bases and J by 0 bases, with 1 base between them. This CDR3 comprises 13 residues. The material sequenced was peripheral blood, taken 28 days after the second AZD1222 dose. V usage is TRBV18 and J usage is TRBJ2-3; no definite D call. The TCR was taken from an adult who received the AZD1222 COVID-19 vaccine. The chain's CDR3 is CASSPPSTDTQYF. Written as DNA, the CDR3 is TGTGCCAGCTCACCACCTAGCACAGATACGCAGTATTTT.